The 25 T cell receptor beta chains presented below share a single source sample, sequenced in a study of CD8 T cells in Susac syndrome. RNA amounts of roughly 0.45 to 1 ug underwent reverse transcription with random hexamers. Using its own MiXCR run on the immunoSEQ multiplex PCR reads, TCRdb lists one record per CDR3 protein. This table holds about 280,000 distinct CDR3 sequences, about 88% found once. Material for sequencing was CD8+ T cells from PBMCs. Receptors were obtained from a human donor with multiple sclerosis.

The V and J genes are TRBV10-3 and TRBJ2-7, with 12 positions matching TRBD2. Per germline, CDR1 ENHRY and CDR2 SYGVKD. With 8 bases clipped from V and 2 bases from J, the junction kept 4 bases outside the gene matches. The CDR3 contains 14 residues. CDR3 amino acids: CAIGTSGPAYEQYF. CDR3 DNA sequence: TGTGCCATCGGGACTAGCGGGCCTGCCTACGAGCAGTACTTC.

The rearrangement uses TRBV5-5 and TRBJ2-7; no clear D gene. This CDR3 has 14 amino acids. Germline loops: CDR1 SGHKS, CDR2 YYEKEE (reference sequence). Trimming left V 1 base short and J 5 bases short, with 13 bases between. CDR3 protein: CASSLRANSHEQYF. CDR3 DNA sequence: TGTGCCAGCAGCTTGAGGGCAAACAGCCACGAGCAGTACTTC.

This clonotype turned up a few times. V is TRBV5-1 and J is TRBJ2-7; D is unresolved. The germline CDR1 and CDR2 sequences are SGHRS and YFSETQ. The length of the CDR3 is 16 residues. V was cut by 4 bases and J by 0 bases, with 17 bases left in between. The CDR3 DNA sequence: TGCGCCAGCAGCCCCCAAGGACGGCAGATCTCCTACGAGCAGTACTTC. This encodes CASSPQGRQISYEQYF.

The chain carries TRBV7-9 and TRBJ2-1, with D perhaps matching TRBD1 (6 bases). Germline CDR1 and CDR2: SEHNR and FQNEAQ (reference sequence). V was clipped by 5 bases and J by 0 bases, with 11 bases between them. The CDR3 loop spans 15 amino acids. For the CDR3, the DNA is TGTGCCAGCAGCGTAACAGGGTTCTCCTACAATGAGCAGTTCTTC. Residues: CASSVTGFSYNEQFF.

V gene TRBV6-1 combines with J gene TRBJ1-6, with 9 bases aligning to TRBD1. Trimming at V came to 5 bases and at J to 7 bases, leaving 12 bases not matched to a gene. Germline V CDR1 and CDR2: MNHNS, SASEGT. The CDR3 is 17 residues long. CDR3 amino acids: CASSIIQQGARNSPLHF. Written as DNA, the CDR3 is TGTGCCAGCAGTATCATTCAACAGGGGGCGCGGAATTCACCCCTCCACTTT.

This chain joins TRBV9 and TRBJ1-4; 7 bases are a match to TRBD1. V shed 0 bases and J 6 bases; nucleotides not matched to a gene: 8. CDR1 is SGDLS and CDR2 is YYNGEE in the germline V gene. CDR3 size: 16 residues. CDR3 sequence reads: CASSVEGDRGDEKLFF. The CDR3 DNA is TGTGCCAGCAGCGTAGAAGGGGACAGAGGGGATGAAAAACTGTTTTTT.

The rearrangement uses TRBV19 and TRBJ2-1; D gene uncertain. Germline V gene data show CDR1 as LNHDA and CDR2 as SQIVND (reference sequence). The CDR3 runs 13 residues. With 3 bases removed from V and 4 bases from J, the gap between germline ends came to 7 bases. The CDR3 protein is CASSIDQYNEQFF. The CDR3 nucleotides read TGTGCCAGTAGTATCGACCAATACAATGAGCAGTTCTTC.

The chain uses TRBV6-2 or TRBV6-3 and TRBJ2-7; possible D gene TRBD1, 5 bases. CDR3 length equals 12 residues. V was shortened by 8 bases and J by 4 bases, with 12 bases between the two germline ends. Germline V CDR1 and CDR2: MNHEY, SVGEGT. CDR3 sequence: CASWGGTYEQYF. CDR3 DNA: TGTGCCAGCTGGGGCGGTACGTACGAGCAGTACTTC.

With regard to this clonotype: One junction end does not reproduce the germline sequence, and a read error may be involved. The chain carries TRBV7-9 and TRBJ1-5; D unresolved. CDR3 length equals 15 residues. CDR1 SEHNR and CDR2 FQNEAQ come from the germline V gene (reference sequence). CDR3 DNA: TGTGCCAGCAGCTTAGGAACTGGGAGCAGTCAGCCCCAGCATTTT. It yields the protein CASSLGTGSSQPQHF. The whole variable domain, filled in from reference TRBV7-9 and TRBJ1-5, reads DTGVSQNPRHKITKRGQNVTFRCDPISEHNRLYWYRQTLGQGPEFLTYFQNEAQLEKSRLLSDRFSAERPKGSFSTLEIQRTEQGDSAMYLCASSLGTGSSQPQHFGDGTRLSIL.

This rearrangement joins TRBV4-1 to TRBJ2-2; a possible D gene is TRBD2 (7 bases). Germline V CDR1 and CDR2: MGHRA, YSYEKL. The length of the CDR3 is 15 residues. The V and J ends lost 5 bases and 6 bases respectively, with 16 bases between them. The CDR3 spells CASSGGASKAGELFF. The CDR3 nucleotides are TGCGCCAGCAGCGGGGGGGCAAGTAAAGCCGGGGAGCTGTTTTTT.

In this sample, this clonotype turned up a few times. The chain couples TRBV7-9 to TRBJ2-1; TRBD2 matches at 11 bases. The CDR3 extends over 15 amino acids. V shed 5 bases and J 4 bases; nucleotides not matched to a gene: 4. Germline CDR1 SEHNR, CDR2 FQNEAQ (reference sequence). In DNA form, the CDR3 reads TGTGCCAGCAGCCCGGGACTAGCGGTATACAATGAGCAGTTCTTC. This translates into CASSPGLAVYNEQFF.

V and J are TRBV12-3 or TRBV12-4 and TRBJ2-5; D possibly matches TRBD1 or TRBD2 (5 bases each). The V and J ends lost 3 bases and 5 bases respectively, with 13 bases between them. The CDR3 spans 14 residues. The CDR3 sequence: CASSLSDWGETQYF. For the CDR3, the DNA is TGTGCCAGCAGTTTGTCTGATTGGGGGGAGACCCAGTACTTC.

V gene TRBV24-1 combines with J gene TRBJ2-1; possible D gene TRBD2, 6 bases. Germline V CDR1 and CDR2: KGHDR, SFDVKD. CDR3 length: 15 residues. The ends were cut back, 1 base at V and 3 bases at J, with 9 bases in the middle. The CDR3: CATSDFGTDYNEQFF. DNA of the CDR3: TGTGCCACCAGTGATTTTGGGACTGACTACAATGAGCAGTTCTTC.

V is TRBV20-1 and J is TRBJ2-2; 12 nucleotides agree with TRBD2. V lost 6 bases to trimming and J lost 3 bases; unmatched junction nucleotides: 14. The CDR3 has 18 amino acids. CDR1 is DFQATT, CDR2 SNEGSKA, per germline (reference sequence). CDR3 loop: CSASTELAGGGDTGELFF. The CDR3 DNA reads TGCAGTGCGAGCACCGAACTAGCGGGAGGAGGCGACACCGGGGAGCTGTTTTTT.

The J gene is TRBJ2-7, the V gene TRBV12-3 or TRBV12-4, with 7 positions matching TRBD2. The CDR3 runs 13 residues. Trimming took 5 bases from V and 5 from J; bases not matched to a gene: 6. The CDR3 loop reads CASSLAGGDEQYF. DNA of the CDR3: TGTGCCAGCAGTCTGGCTGGGGGGGACGAGCAGTACTTC.

This clonotype was recorded a few times. The V gene is TRBV6-1, the J gene TRBJ1-5; D is unresolved. The CDR3 runs to 14 residues. The ends were cut back, 6 bases at V and 1 base at J, with 10 bases in the middle. The V gene's germline CDR1 is MNHNS and CDR2 SASEGT. The CDR3 here is CASSPFSSNQPQHF. In DNA, the CDR3 is TGTGCCAGCAGCCCGTTCAGCAGCAATCAGCCCCAGCATTTT.

The chain uses TRBV7-9 and TRBJ1-2; D is unresolved. Germline-derived CDR1 and CDR2 are SEHNR and FQNEAQ (reference sequence). The V and J ends lost 1 base and 7 bases respectively, with 13 bases between them. The CDR3 loop spans 14 amino acids. The CDR3 nucleotides are TGTGCCAGCAGCTTAGGTACTGATGAAGGTGGCTACACCTTC. This codes for CASSLGTDEGGYTF.

This chain joins TRBV27 and TRBJ2-7; the match to TRBD2 covers 7 bases. The CDR3 has 15 residues. Germline loops: CDR1 MNHEY, CDR2 SMNVEV (reference sequence). V gave up 0 bases and J gave up 6 bases; unmatched junction bases: 8. CDR3: CASSLSRGTPSEQYF. As DNA, the CDR3 is TGTGCCAGCAGTTTATCGCGGGGGACTCCAAGCGAGCAGTACTTC.

The rearrangement joins TRBV30 to TRBJ2-7; tentatively, D is TRBD2 (5 bases). From germline, CDR1 is GTSNPN and CDR2 SVGIG (reference sequence). This CDR3 comprises 13 residues. V lost 3 bases and J lost 5, with 14 bases in between. CDR3 bases: TGTGCCTGGAGAGCTAGCAGGATTCACGAGCAGTACTTC. Amino acids: CAWRASRIHEQYF.

This clonotype is a singleton in its sample. The rearrangement uses TRBV20-1 and TRBJ1-1; D is perhaps TRBD1 (5 bases). Germline V gives CDR1 DFQATT, CDR2 SNEGSKA (reference sequence). Trimming left V 1 base short and J 6 bases short, with 6 bases between. The CDR3 runs 11 residues. CDR3 residues: CSARGGPEAFF. In DNA form, the CDR3 reads TGCAGTGCTAGAGGGGGACCTGAAGCTTTCTTT.

The J gene is TRBJ1-3, the V gene TRBV6-5; D might be TRBD1 (5 bases). Germline V gene data show CDR1 as MNHEY and CDR2 as SVGAGI. The CDR3 contains 13 residues. Trimming took 4 bases from V and 4 from J, leaving 8 bases between them. The CDR3 is CASSLDNGNTIYF. CDR3 DNA sequence: TGTGCCAGCAGTTTGGACAACGGAAACACCATATATTTT.

This chain connects TRBV7-9 to TRBJ1-1; D is unresolved. The CDR3 is 11 residues long. The germline gives CDR1 SEHNR, CDR2 FQNEAQ (reference sequence). Trimming took off 8 bases at V and 4 bases at J, with 8 bases between the two ends. Here the CDR3 reads CASALGTEAFF. In DNA form, the CDR3 reads TGTGCCAGCGCTCTTGGCACTGAAGCTTTCTTT.

This clonotype was detected only once. The gene calls are TRBV27 and TRBJ2-1; 7 nucleotides match TRBD2. V lost 2 bases to trimming and J lost 7 bases; unmatched junction nucleotides: 17. CDR1 and CDR2 (germline): MNHEY, SMNVEV (reference sequence). The CDR3 contains 18 residues. The CDR3 loop reads CASSLGWGGLADKNEQFF. DNA of the CDR3: TGTGCCAGCAGTTTAGGGTGGGGTGGGCTAGCGGATAAGAATGAGCAGTTCTTC.

The chain combines TRBV6-5 with TRBJ2-7; D unresolved. Germline V lookup: CDR1 MNHEY, CDR2 SVGAGI. With 6 bases removed from V and 2 bases from J, the gap between germline ends came to 11 bases. The CDR3 loop spans 13 amino acids. In DNA, the CDR3 is TGTGCCAGCAGCGGTGACTCAACCTACGAGCAGTACTTC. Residues: CASSGDSTYEQYF.

This clonotype occurred once. The V gene is TRBV28, the J gene TRBJ2-1; D possibly corresponds to TRBD2 (5 bases). Germline V CDR1 and CDR2: MDHEN, SYDVKM. V was shortened by 6 bases and J by 8 bases, with 11 bases between the two germline ends. The CDR3 length is 12 residues. The CDR3 DNA is TGTGCCAGCAGGGAACTAGGCTATGAGCAGTTCTTC. Amino acid sequence: CASRELGYEQFF. Based on the CDR3 plus reference TRBV28 and TRBJ2-1, the full variable domain is DVKVTQSSRYLVKRTGEKVFLECVQDMDHENMFWYRQDPGLGLRLIYFSYDVKMKEKGDIPEGYSVSREKKERFSLILESASTNQTSMYLCASRELGYEQFFGPGTRLTVL.